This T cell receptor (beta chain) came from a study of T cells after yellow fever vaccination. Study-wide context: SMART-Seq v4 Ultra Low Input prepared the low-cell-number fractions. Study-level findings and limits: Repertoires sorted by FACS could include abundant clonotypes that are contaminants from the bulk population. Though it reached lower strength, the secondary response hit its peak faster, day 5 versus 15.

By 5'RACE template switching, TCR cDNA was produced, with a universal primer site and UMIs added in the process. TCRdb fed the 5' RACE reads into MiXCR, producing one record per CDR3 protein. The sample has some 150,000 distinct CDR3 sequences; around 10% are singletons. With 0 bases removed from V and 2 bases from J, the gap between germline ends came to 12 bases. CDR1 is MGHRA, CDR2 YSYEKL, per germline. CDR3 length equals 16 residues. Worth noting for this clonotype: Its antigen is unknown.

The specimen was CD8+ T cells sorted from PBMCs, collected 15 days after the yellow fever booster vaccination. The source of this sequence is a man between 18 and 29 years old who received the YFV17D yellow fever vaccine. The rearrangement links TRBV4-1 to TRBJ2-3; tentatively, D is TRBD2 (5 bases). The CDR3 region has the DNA TGCGCCAGCAGCCAAGATCCCGGGATGTTCACAGATACGCAGTATTTT. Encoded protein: CASSQDPGMFTDTQYF.